A single sample is the source of the 31 T cell receptor beta chains below, sequenced in a study of blood T cell repertoires in COVID-19 (dated by TCRdb to the early 2020s). Library method: the immunoSEQ multiplex PCR assay. What TCRdb holds here is the immuneACCESS table cut down to in-frame rearrangements. Part of the clones is not present; checked against another copy, under half of the missing clones reflect an unresolved V gene, and the others are unexplained. The sample has 87,000 or so clones on record, roughly 91% of them singletons. The ten largest make up 4.9% of the sample. Material: peripheral blood. These receptors were collected from a woman aged 80 or older with acute or convalescent COVID-19.

The genes are TRBV10-1 and TRBJ2-1; 7 nucleotides match TRBD2. Trimming at V came to 4 bases and at J to 6 bases, leaving 12 bases not matched to a gene. The CDR3 covers 16 residues. In germline, CDR1 is WNHNN, CDR2 SYGVQD (reference sequence). Here the CDR3 DNA reads TGCGCCAGCAGTGGCCGAGCGGGACGTGAGGCCAATGAGCAGTTCTTC. Protein: CASSGRAGREANEQFF.

The J gene is TRBJ2-3, the V gene TRBV4-2; TRBD1 agrees at 8 bases. This CDR3 comprises 14 residues. CDR1 and CDR2 (germline): LGHNA, YNFKEQ. Trimming cost V 4 bases and J 0 bases; bases outside gene matches: 0. CDR3 nucleotide sequence: TGTGCCAGCAGCCGGACAGGGAGCACAGATACGCAGTATTTT. Amino acid sequence: CASSRTGSTDTQYF.

The chain joins TRBV15 to TRBJ1-2, with 8 positions matching TRBD1. CDR1 LNHNV and CDR2 YYDKDF come from the germline V gene (reference sequence). V was pared by 1 base and J by 7 bases, with 5 bases of the junction left unmatched. This CDR3 comprises 14 residues. The CDR3 sequence is CATSRAETGAGYTF. In DNA, the CDR3 is TGTGCCACCAGCAGAGCGGAGACAGGGGCTGGCTACACCTTC. Filled out from reference TRBV15 and TRBJ1-2, the complete variable domain reads DAMVIQNPRYQVTQFGKPVTLSCSQTLNHNVMYWYQQKSSQAPKLLFHYYDKDFNNEADTPDNFQSRRPNTSFCFLDIRSPGLGDTAMYLCATSRAETGAGYTFGSGTRLTVV.

The V gene is TRBV19, the J gene TRBJ1-2, with 7 bases aligning to TRBD1. The CDR3 is 14 amino acids. Germline V lookup: CDR1 LNHDA, CDR2 SQIVND (reference sequence). J gave up 9 bases and V 8 bases, and 15 bases lay outside the gene matches. For the CDR3, the DNA is TGTGCCAGTCGGACCGGGACAGAGTCAAACCGCTACACCTTC. Residues: CASRTGTESNRYTF.

The chain uses TRBV6-5 and TRBJ1-1, with 12 positions matching TRBD1. The CDR3 has 14 residues. Germline lookup yields CDR1 MNHEY and CDR2 SVGAGI. Losses at the gene ends were 7 bases for V and 7 bases for J; bases not matched to a gene: 7. The CDR3 coding sequence is TGTGCCAGCAACCTGGGACAGGGGGCCGGTGAAGCTTTCTTT. The encoded protein is CASNLGQGAGEAFF.

This chain connects TRBV6-5 to TRBJ2-2; D ambiguous. V gave up 6 bases and J gave up 4 bases, with 6 bases separating them. CDR3 length: 12 residues. Per the germline V gene, CDR1 is MNHEY and CDR2 is SVGAGI. CDR3 amino acids: CASRSPTGELFF. In DNA form, the CDR3 reads TGTGCCAGCAGATCTCCCACCGGGGAGCTGTTTTTT.

This clone was found once. The chain uses TRBV13 and TRBJ1-6; 9 positions match TRBD1. Germline V gene lookup returns CDR1 PRHDT and CDR2 FYEKMQ (reference sequence). Trimming took 2 bases from V and 1 from J; bases not matched to a gene: 3. This CDR3 has 17 amino acids. The DNA of the CDR3 is TGTGCCAGCAGCTTAAAGACAGGGGGATCCTATAATTCACCCCTCCACTTT. Residues: CASSLKTGGSYNSPLHF.

In its sample, this clone was seen a few times. The V and J genes are TRBV11-2 and TRBJ1-1; D remains unclear. V was cut by 4 bases and J by 7 bases, with 16 bases left in between. This CDR3 region has 14 residues. In germline, CDR1 is SGHAT, CDR2 FQNNGV. Here the CDR3 reads CASSSTRVTNEAFF. The CDR3 nucleotides read TGTGCCAGCAGCTCTACTAGGGTTACAAATGAAGCTTTCTTT.

The chain has TRBV7-2 and TRBJ2-1; D ambiguous. Germline V gives CDR1 SGHTA, CDR2 FQGNSA. Trimming removed 5 bases at V and 7 bases at J, with 15 bases between. This CDR3 comprises 14 residues. CDR3 in amino acids: CASSVVPSVNEQFF. CDR3 nucleotide sequence: TGTGCCAGCAGCGTCGTCCCCTCTGTAAATGAGCAGTTCTTC.

The genes are TRBV10-3 and TRBJ2-1, with 7 bases lining up with TRBD2. V was pared by 4 bases and J by 4 bases, with 4 bases of the junction left unmatched. This CDR3 comprises 14 residues. Germline CDR1 and CDR2: ENHRY and SYGVKD. The CDR3 reads CAISAGGLYNEQFF. The CDR3 nucleotides read TGTGCCATCAGTGCGGGGGGACTTTACAATGAGCAGTTCTTC.

V and J are TRBV5-1 and TRBJ2-5; no firm D call. This CDR3 comprises 14 residues. Germline-derived CDR1 and CDR2 are SGHRS and YFSETQ. V lost 4 bases and J lost 4, with 14 bases in between. This CDR3 is CASSRNSLGETQYF. The CDR3 region has the DNA TGCGCCAGCAGCCGCAACAGCCTCGGAGAGACCCAGTACTTC.

This rearrangement joins TRBV12-3 or TRBV12-4 to TRBJ1-4; D is undetermined. The CDR3 runs 12 residues. Trimming removed 3 bases at V and 13 bases at J, with 12 bases between. CDR3 sequence (DNA): TGTGCCAGCAGTTTTGGTAGGGAGAGACTGTTTTTT. Translation gives CASSFGRERLFF.

The CDR3 DNA is TGTGCCAGCAGCCCGAGCCCATGGGCCCTTAACGAGCAGTACTTC. As protein: CASSPSPWALNEQYF. The V gene is TRBV27, the J gene TRBJ2-7; D gene unclear. Germline CDR1 is MNHEY and CDR2 is SMNVEV (reference sequence). V dropped 6 bases and J dropped 5 bases, with 20 bases sitting between them. This CDR3 spans 15 amino acids.

The rearrangement links TRBV7-9 to TRBJ1-6; 10 nucleotides align to TRBD1. The CDR3 runs 16 residues. V shed 4 bases, J shed 6 bases, and the junction held 6 bases outside the gene matches. Per the germline V gene, CDR1 is SEHNR and CDR2 is FQNEAQ (reference sequence). CDR3 sequence: CASSSFRDRGNSPLHF. CDR3 bases: TGTGCCAGCAGCTCCTTCCGGGACAGGGGTAATTCACCCCTCCACTTT.

This clone appeared a single time. The chain uses TRBV6-5 and TRBJ2-7; 7 nucleotides match TRBD2. V lost 8 bases, J lost 0 bases, and 7 bases stayed unmatched. Looked up from germline, CDR1 is MNHEY and CDR2 is SVGAGI. The CDR3 spans 14 residues. CDR3 sequence (DNA): TGTGCCAGCGATCGACGCGGGAGCTCCTACGAGCAGTACTTC. The encoded protein is CASDRRGSSYEQYF.

This clone is a singleton in its sample. This rearrangement joins TRBV18 to TRBJ1-5; D is ambiguous. Germline V gene lookup returns CDR1 KGHSH and CDR2 LQKENI. Trimming cost V 3 bases and J 1 base, with 13 bases left between them. The CDR3 has 16 amino acids. The CDR3 is CASSPSTSGSNQPQHF. The CDR3 DNA reads as TGTGCCAGCTCACCTTCCACCTCCGGGAGCAATCAGCCCCAGCATTTT.

The chain couples TRBV24-1 to TRBJ2-1, with TRBD2 identical over 12 bases. The CDR3 consists of 16 residues. Germline CDR1 reads KGHDR; CDR2 reads SFDVKD. J lost 6 bases, V lost 4 bases, and 6 bases had no gene match. CDR3 DNA sequence: TGTGCCACCAGTGACCGACTAGCGGGAGAGGTCAATGAGCAGTTCTTC. The encoded protein is CATSDRLAGEVNEQFF.

This chain uses TRBV9 with TRBJ1-6, with D perhaps TRBD1 (5 bases). The germline gives CDR1 SGDLS, CDR2 YYNGEE. The CDR3 is made up of 15 amino acids. V lost 4 bases, J lost 7 bases, and 15 bases lay in between. CDR3 sequence reads: CASSSRGERNSPLHF. As DNA, the CDR3 is TGTGCCAGCAGCTCCCGGGGGGAAAGGAATTCACCCCTCCACTTT. Complete variable domain (other parts from reference TRBV9 and TRBJ1-6): DSGVTQTPKHLITATGQRVTLRCSPRSGDLSVYWYQQSLDQGLQFLIQYYNGEERAKGNILERFSAQQFPDLHSELNLSSLELGDSALYFCASSSRGERNSPLHFGNGTRLTVT.

The chain joins TRBV19 to TRBJ2-1, with unresolved D. V was shortened by 0 bases and J by 1 base, with 7 bases between the two germline ends. This CDR3 contains 15 residues. Germline V lookup: CDR1 LNHDA, CDR2 SQIVND (reference sequence). Written as DNA, the CDR3 is TGTGCCAGTAGTATAGACGGGTGGTCCTACAATGAGCAGTTCTTC. Amino acid sequence: CASSIDGWSYNEQFF.

The CDR3 DNA sequence: TGTGCCAGCAGCCAAGCCCTACGGGGCGAGCAGTACTTC. This sequence encodes CASSQALRGEQYF. The V call is TRBV4-2, the J call TRBJ2-7, with D perhaps TRBD2 (5 bases). This CDR3 spans 13 amino acids. Germline assignment: CDR1 LGHNA and CDR2 YNFKEQ. Trimming removed 1 base from V and 6 bases from J, with 10 bases in between.

The V and J genes are TRBV12-3 or TRBV12-4 and TRBJ1-2; D remains unclear. CDR3 length equals 12 residues. Trimming took 5 bases from V and 1 from J, leaving 5 bases between them. The DNA of the CDR3 is TGTGCCAGCAGTGGAGATAACTATGGCTACACCTTC. Translating it yields CASSGDNYGYTF.

This chain uses TRBV30 with TRBJ2-3, with 8 bases lining up with TRBD2. There are 15 residues in the CDR3. The germline V gene has CDR1 GTSNPN and CDR2 SVGIG (reference sequence). V shed 1 base, J shed 3 bases, and the junction held 6 bases outside the gene matches. DNA of the CDR3: TGTGCCTGGAGTGAGGGGGTAGCGGGGACAGATACGCAGTATTTT. Protein: CAWSEGVAGTDTQYF. Supplemented by reference TRBV30 and TRBJ2-3, the full variable domain reads SQTIHQWPATLVQPVGSPLSLECTVEGTSNPNLYWYRQAAGRGLQLLFYSVGIGQISSEVPQNLSASRPQDRQFILSSKKLLLSDSGFYLCAWSEGVAGTDTQYFGPGTRLTVL.

V gene TRBV9 combines with J gene TRBJ1-1; weak D call: TRBD1 (6 bases). Germline values: CDR1 SGDLS, CDR2 YYNGEE. This CDR3 region has 11 residues. Trimming stripped 3 bases from V and 8 bases from J, with 8 bases between. CDR3 sequence reads: CASSGQGEAFF. The CDR3 region has the DNA TGTGCCAGCAGCGGCCAGGGGGAAGCTTTCTTT.

The genes are TRBV10-2 and TRBJ1-6; TRBD1 matches at 7 bases. The junction had 6 bases not matched to a gene; V was cut back by 5 bases and J by 8 bases. The CDR3 is 14 amino acids. The V gene's germline CDR1 is WSHSY and CDR2 SAAADI. The DNA for the CDR3 is TGCGCCAGCAGTTCGACAGGGTTCGATTCACCCCTCCACTTT. Protein product: CASSSTGFDSPLHF.

The chain combines TRBV6-5 with TRBJ1-5; 8 nucleotides align to TRBD1. V dropped 6 bases and J dropped 6; count of bases not matched to a gene: 7. Germline assignment: CDR1 MNHEY and CDR2 SVGAGI. The CDR3 runs to 14 residues. CDR3 nucleotide sequence: TGTGCCAGCAGGGCGCAGGGGGCTATTCAGCCCCAGCATTTT. This sequence encodes CASRAQGAIQPQHF.

This clone was recorded once. The chain recombines TRBV6-5 with TRBJ2-7; D may be TRBD1 (6 bases). The CDR3 totals 14 residues. The germline V and J ends were trimmed by 4 bases and 1 base, with 11 bases remaining between them. Looked up from germline, CDR1 is MNHEY and CDR2 is SVGAGI. CDR3 DNA sequence: TGTGCCAGCAGTTCCAGAAGGGGGTCCTACGAGCAGTACTTC. Translating gives CASSSRRGSYEQYF.

This clone has only one observation. The chain joins TRBV7-3 to TRBJ1-1; tentative D call: TRBD1 (6 bases). The CDR3 is made up of 16 amino acids. Per the germline V gene, CDR1 is SGHTA and CDR2 is FQGTGA. V dropped 4 bases and J dropped 2 bases, with 17 bases sitting between them. The CDR3 DNA is TGTGCCAGCAGCTCTACCGGGACAAACGCTAACACTGAAGCTTTCTTT. Amino acid sequence: CASSSTGTNANTEAFF.

The rearrangement links TRBV2 to TRBJ1-6; 9 bases line up with TRBD1. CDR3 length: 15 residues. CDR1 is SNHLY and CDR2 is FYNNEI in the germline V gene. With 8 bases clipped from V and 7 bases from J, the junction kept 9 bases outside the gene matches. In DNA form, the CDR3 reads TGTGCCAGCGTAACTTCGGACAGGGGCAATTCACCCCTCCACTTT. Translating it yields CASVTSDRGNSPLHF.

V is TRBV11-3 and J is TRBJ2-7; 7 positions match TRBD1. Trimming at V came to 5 bases and at J to 4 bases, leaving 14 bases not matched to a gene. The germline V gene encodes CDR1 SGHNT and CDR2 YENEEA. The CDR3 is made up of 16 amino acids. The CDR3 region is CASSLRDSEPLYEQYF. In DNA form, the CDR3 reads TGTGCCAGCAGCCTCCGGGACAGCGAGCCGTTATACGAGCAGTACTTC.

The V and J genes are TRBV2 and TRBJ2-7, with TRBD2 matching 7 bases. Trimming took 7 bases from V and 1 from J; bases not matched to a gene: 7. Germline CDR1 reads SNHLY; CDR2 reads FYNNEI. The CDR3 runs 14 residues. The DNA of the CDR3 is TGTGCCAGCACGGGAGGAGGCCAATCCTACGAGCAGTACTTC. Its protein is CASTGGGQSYEQYF. Complete variable domain (other parts from reference TRBV2 and TRBJ2-7): EPEVTQTPSHQVTQMGQEVILRCVPISNHLYFYWYRQILGQKVEFLVSFYNNEISEKSEIFDDQFSVERPDGSNFTLKIRSTKLEDSAMYFCASTGGGQSYEQYFGPGTRLTVT.

This clone was counted once. Other DNA sequences in this sample translate to the same CDR3. DNA of the CDR3: TGTGCCAGCAGTGACGGTCTAGCGGACAATGAGCAGTTCTTC. Translation: CASSDGLADNEQFF. V is TRBV2 and J is TRBJ2-1; 7 positions match TRBD2. The CDR3 is 14 residues long. Trimming removed 3 bases from V and 5 bases from J; junction bases left unmatched: 4. Germline CDR1 SNHLY, CDR2 FYNNEI.